This T cell receptor (beta chain) was recovered during a study of T cell responses to AZD1222 COVID-19 vaccine. The table came from immunoSEQ multiplex PCR; TCRdb's copy has only in-frame clones and leaves some out. Here the sample spans roughly 65,000 clones, less than 90% being singletons. The V segment lost 6 bases and the J segment 4 bases; nucleotides outside the gene matches: 8. The V gene's germline CDR1 is MGHRA and CDR2 YSYEKL. The CDR3 contains 15 residues. This clone was found many times. J is TRBJ2-5 and V is TRBV4-1; 10 nucleotides agree with TRBD1. The TCR comes from an adult who received the AZD1222 COVID-19 vaccine. This material consisted of peripheral blood, taken 28 days after the second AZD1222 dose. The CDR3 bases are TGCGCCAGCAGGTCCTTGACAGGGGGCGGAGAGACCCAGTACTTC. Its protein is CASRSLTGGGETQYF.